The clone carrying this T cell receptor (beta chain) occurred many times. Its cognate antigen is unknown. These data originate in a study of Graves' ophthalmopathy and Graves' hyperthyroidism. In the study overall: Peripheral blood samples were taken at initial diagnosis, before any treatment.

Study-level findings and limits: The model achieved over 60% sensitivity and about 76% specificity for ophthalmopathy progression. Between ophthalmopathy and stable hyperthyroidism, a 13-signature model drew a separation with 85% to 90% sensitivity and approximately 81% specificity.

It was on clinical symptoms, serum thyroxine, TRAb, thyroid ultrasound and orbital computed tomography that diagnosis relied. For repertoire sequencing, the TCR beta CDR3 regions were amplified from RNA transcripts. Following a first-round RT-PCR that used HTBI primers, a second-round multiplex PCR was carried out. One entry per CDR3 protein, called by TCRdb with MiXCR from the multiplex PCR reads. The table has around 470,000 distinct CDR3 sequences, around 15% seen once. The CDR3 extends over 16 amino acids. The germline V gene encodes CDR1 SGHKS and CDR2 YYEKEE (reference sequence). The V gene lost 5 bases and the J gene lost 4 bases, with 19 bases spanning the gap.

This sequence joins TRBV5-5 and TRBJ1-5; D not resolved. The receptor was isolated from a woman aged 25-40 years with Graves' ophthalmopathy. The sequenced sample consisted of blood. The CDR3 DNA reads TGTGCCAGCAGAAAGGGTATTAGGTTGCGAAATCAGCCCCAGCATTTT. Amino acids: CASRKGIRLRNQPQHF.